Described below is a single TCR beta chain sequence and its context. A much larger clone sits a single nucleotide away, making a read error possible. TCR beta cDNA libraries included unique molecular identifiers. TCRdb called the PCR reads again in MiXCR, with one record for every CDR3 protein. This sample has about 150,000 distinct CDR3 sequences, with around 28% found just once. This entry is derived from a study of post-analysis software for immune sequencing data. The origin of this receptor is a girl aged 10 to 17 with multiple sclerosis. Sequencing was done on a sample of blood.

CDR3 loop: CSVEEQRGETQYF. CDR3 DNA sequence: TGCAGCGTTGAAGAACAGAGGGGAGAGACCCAGTACTTC. J is TRBJ2-7 and V is TRBV29-1, with D perhaps assigned TRBD1 or TRBD2 (5 bases each). Judging by the DNA end, TRBJ2-5 fits better; the J call may be wrong. The CDR3 loop spans 13 amino acids. In germline, CDR1 is SQVTM, CDR2 ANQGSEA.